This T cell receptor beta chain originates from a study of Graves' ophthalmopathy and Graves' hyperthyroidism. Findings of the study overall: An 81.08% specificity and just under 90% sensitivity were achieved by a 13-signature model that separated ophthalmopathy from stable hyperthyroidism.

Scientists amplified the TCR beta CDR3 regions from RNA transcripts. First-round RT-PCR with HTBI primers preceded a second-round multiplex PCR. TCRdb re-analysed the multiplex PCR reads in MiXCR, keeping a single row per CDR3 protein. The sample lists a few hundred thousand distinct CDR3 sequences, 39% occurring once. This clonotype was seen ten or more times. The antigen remains unidentified. Germline values: CDR1 SGDLS, CDR2 YYNGEE. The length of the CDR3 is 15 residues. Trimming stripped 0 bases from V and 2 bases from J, with 12 bases between. Clinical symptoms, serum thyroxine, TRAb, thyroid ultrasound and orbital computed tomography determined diagnosis.

The sample comprised peripheral blood or thyroid tissue (not recorded which). This chain uses TRBV9 with TRBJ2-7; weak D call: TRBD2 (6 bases). The receptor's source is an adult man with Graves' hyperthyroidism. CDR3 nucleotide sequence: TGTGCCAGCAGCGTAGGTCCAGGACTAACCTACGAGCAGTACTTC. It translates to CASSVGPGLTYEQYF.